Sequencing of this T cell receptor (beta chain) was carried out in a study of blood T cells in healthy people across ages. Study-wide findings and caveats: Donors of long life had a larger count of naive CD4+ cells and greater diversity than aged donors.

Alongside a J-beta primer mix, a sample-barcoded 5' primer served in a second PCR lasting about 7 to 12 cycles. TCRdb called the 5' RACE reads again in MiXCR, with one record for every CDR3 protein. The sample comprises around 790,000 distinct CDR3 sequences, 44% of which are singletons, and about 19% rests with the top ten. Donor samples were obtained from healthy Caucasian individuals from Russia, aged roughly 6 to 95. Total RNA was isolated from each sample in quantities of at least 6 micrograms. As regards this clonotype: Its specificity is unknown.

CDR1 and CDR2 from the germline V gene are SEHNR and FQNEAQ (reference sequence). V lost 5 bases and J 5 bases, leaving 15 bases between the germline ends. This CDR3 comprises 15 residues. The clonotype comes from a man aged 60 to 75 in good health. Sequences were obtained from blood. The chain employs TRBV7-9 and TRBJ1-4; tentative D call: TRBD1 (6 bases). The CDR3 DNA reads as TGTGCCAGCAGCAATGGACAGACCCGAAATGAAAAACTGTTTTTT. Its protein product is CASSNGQTRNEKLFF.